The 2 T cell receptor beta chains presented below share a single source sample, sequenced in a study of T-cell memory formation after mild COVID-19. MiXCR, applied by TCRdb to the 5' RACE reads, yields one record per CDR3 protein. The data show around 300,000 distinct CDR3 sequences, around 19% seen once. Sequences were obtained from PBMCs or a T cell subset sorted from them (not recorded which). These receptors were obtained from a man in his late teens or twenties who had mild COVID-19 (a few samples of this study predate the infection). Cell type and time point are not known.

The rearrangement joins TRBV3-1 to TRBJ2-1; 10 nucleotides agree with TRBD2. The CDR3 is made up of 13 amino acids. V trimming: 1 base; J trimming: 14 bases; junction bases outside the gene matches: 5. The germline V gene has CDR1 LGHDT and CDR2 YNNKEL (reference sequence). The CDR3 coding sequence is TGTGCCAGCAGCCAAGCTAGCGGGGGAAGGGAGTTCTTC. Translating gives CASSQASGGREFF.

The J gene is TRBJ1-5, the V gene TRBV6-2 or TRBV6-3; D not resolved. The CDR3 length is 14 residues. The germline V and J ends were trimmed by 2 bases and 1 base, with 6 bases remaining between them. Germline assignment: CDR1 MNHEY and CDR2 SVGEGT. CDR3 sequence reads: CASSYRVSNQPQHF. CDR3 DNA sequence: TGTGCCAGCAGTTACCGGGTGAGCAATCAGCCCCAGCATTTT.